One and the same sample provided the 24 T cell receptor beta chains below, sequenced in a study of radiation and T cells in renal cell carcinoma. Clones were read by immunoSEQ multiplex PCR, and TCRdb kept only the in-frame ones, dropping some. The sample includes some 97,000 clones, 84% of them seen just once. Time point here: blood 4 weeks post-SBRT, at nephrectomy. Sample treatment: 15 Gy SBRT to primary tumor, nephrectomy 4 weeks later. Here the sequenced sample was blood, taken from a patient whose treatment included radiotherapy and nephrectomy. The origin of the receptors is a man in his fifties or sixties with renal cell carcinoma.

The chain recombines TRBV7-9 with TRBJ1-2; D ambiguous. Trimming removed 11 bases at V and 2 bases at J, with 24 bases between. Germline V gene data show CDR1 as SEHNR and CDR2 as FQNEAQ (reference sequence). This CDR3 comprises 16 residues. The CDR3 DNA reads as TGTGCCCTTTGGCCCACAGCCCGTCCCCTAAACTATGGCTACACCTTC. This encodes CALWPTARPLNYGYTF.

The chain uses TRBV7-2 and TRBJ2-1; D is unresolved. Germline-derived CDR1 and CDR2 are SGHTA and FQGNSA. V was clipped by 6 bases and J by 6 bases, with 6 bases between them. There are 11 residues in the CDR3. The CDR3 is CASREANEQFF. The CDR3 DNA sequence: TGTGCCAGCAGAGAAGCCAATGAGCAGTTCTTC. Complete variable domain (other parts from reference TRBV7-2 and TRBJ2-1): GAGVSQSPSNKVTEKGKDVELRCDPISGHTALYWYRQSLGQGLEFLIYFQGNSAPDKSGLPSDRFSAERTGGSVSTLTIQRTQQEDSAVYLCASREANEQFFGPGTRLTVL.

The gene calls are TRBV5-5 and TRBJ1-2; 9 nucleotides agree with TRBD1. The CDR3 has 17 amino acids. The trim removed 6 bases at V and 4 bases at J, leaving 16 bases unmatched. Germline CDR1 and CDR2: SGHKS and YYEKEE (reference sequence). CDR3 protein: CASTRQAGQGSRYGYTF. CDR3 DNA: TGTGCCAGCACCCGACAAGCCGGACAGGGGAGCCGCTATGGCTACACCTTC.

The chain carries TRBV10-3 and TRBJ2-1; tentatively, D is TRBD2 (5 bases). CDR1 is ENHRY, CDR2 SYGVKD, per germline. V was pared by 0 bases and J by 9 bases, with 12 bases between. The CDR3 sequence is 14 residues long. The CDR3: CAISESAGEVEQFF. DNA of the CDR3: TGTGCCATCAGTGAGTCTGCGGGTGAGGTTGAGCAGTTCTTC.

The V gene is TRBV28, the J gene TRBJ2-5; 12 positions agree with TRBD2. The CDR3 totals 16 residues. Germline trimming cut 4 bases from V and 2 bases from J; bases unmatched to any gene: 5. The germline CDR1 and CDR2 sequences are MDHEN and SYDVKM. CDR3 loop: CASSSQTSGSQETQYF. The CDR3 coding sequence is TGTGCCAGCAGTTCCCAGACTAGCGGGAGTCAAGAGACCCAGTACTTC.

The V gene is TRBV19, the J gene TRBJ2-7, with 10 positions matching TRBD2. Germline trimming cut 4 bases from V and 5 bases from J; bases unmatched to any gene: 2. Germline V gene data show CDR1 as LNHDA and CDR2 as SQIVND (reference sequence). The CDR3 length is 13 residues. This CDR3 is CASSTGLADEQYF. In nucleotides, the CDR3 is TGTGCCAGTAGTACCGGACTAGCGGACGAGCAGTACTTC.

CDR3 sequence reads: CASSLLGQGIGYEQYF. For the CDR3, the DNA is TGTGCCAGCAGTTTACTGGGACAGGGGATTGGCTACGAGCAGTACTTC. The chain joins TRBV27 to TRBJ2-7; 10 positions match TRBD1. CDR1 and CDR2 (germline): MNHEY, SMNVEV (reference sequence). V was clipped by 2 bases and J by 3 bases; unmatched bases: 7. This CDR3 comprises 16 residues.

The chain employs TRBV2 and TRBJ2-5; 7 nucleotides match TRBD2. This CDR3 is built from 15 residues. Germline V lookup: CDR1 SNHLY, CDR2 FYNNEI. J gave up 2 bases and V 4 bases, and 7 bases lay outside the gene matches. The CDR3 region is CASSAFGGRQETQYF. CDR3 nucleotide sequence: TGTGCCAGCAGTGCCTTTGGCGGGAGACAAGAGACCCAGTACTTC.

This clone is a singleton in its sample. The gene calls are TRBV10-3 and TRBJ2-3; D is perhaps TRBD2 (7 bases). V shed 10 bases and J shed 4 bases, with 15 bases lying between them. Germline V gene sequence: CDR1 ENHRY, CDR2 SYGVKD. CDR3 length: 13 residues. The CDR3 protein is CATREGVADTQYF. The CDR3 nucleotides read TGTGCCACCAGGGAGGGGGTCGCAGATACGCAGTATTTT.

The genes are TRBV30 and TRBJ1-2, with a possible D match to TRBD1 (6 bases). There are 14 residues in the CDR3. Trimming left V 5 bases short and J 2 bases short, with 15 bases between. CDR1 GTSNPN and CDR2 SVGIG come from the germline V gene (reference sequence). The CDR3 loop is CAWGPLRGNYGYTF. CDR3 DNA: TGTGCCTGGGGACCTCTTAGGGGGAACTATGGCTACACCTTC.

The rearrangement links TRBV28 to TRBJ2-1, with a tentative D call TRBD1 (5 bases). The CDR3 runs 16 residues. CDR1 and CDR2 from the germline V gene are MDHEN and SYDVKM. The V end was cut by 2 bases, the J end by 4 bases, with 15 bases between. CDR3 in DNA: TGTGCCAGCAGTTTAATGGGGCAGGGTGCATACAATGAGCAGTTCTTC. Translated: CASSLMGQGAYNEQFF.

The rearrangement joins TRBV5-5 to TRBJ2-3; possibly TRBD2 for D (7 bases). The CDR3 extends over 16 amino acids. V was shortened by 3 bases and J by 1 base, with 15 bases between the two germline ends. Germline assignment: CDR1 SGHKS and CDR2 YYEKEE (reference sequence). CDR3 nucleotides: TGTGCCAGCAGCTCCGCGGGGGCTAGCGGCACAGATACGCAGTATTTT. Translation: CASSSAGASGTDTQYF. The full variable domain, its missing parts supplied by reference TRBV5-5 and TRBJ2-3, is DAGVTQSPTHLIKTRGQQVTLRCSPISGHKSVSWYQQVLGQGPQFIFQYYEKEERGRGNFPDRFSARQFPNYSSELNVNALLLGDSALYLCASSSAGASGTDTQYFGPGTRLTVL.

The CDR3 bases are TGTGCCACTAAAGAAACAGGGGGAAGCCCCTACGAGCAGTACTTC. Residues: CATKETGGSPYEQYF. This sequence joins TRBV10-3 and TRBJ2-5; the match to TRBD1 covers 8 bases. Gene TRBJ2-7 matches the end of the DNA better, so the J call may be wrong. The CDR3 is 15 amino acids. The V gene's germline CDR1 is ENHRY and CDR2 SYGVKD.

Concerning this clone itself: The CDR3 end shows no conserved phenylalanine or tryptophan, and so a read error is likely. The DNA is left out, because the CDR3 cannot be placed on it with certainty; the CDR3 is given as TCRdb lists it. The rearrangement uses TRBV7-2 and TRBJ1-1; whether TRBD1, the table's D call, matches the DNA was not checked. Per the germline V gene, CDR1 is SGHTA and CDR2 is FQGNSA. The length of the CDR3 is 14 amino acids, counting both ends. The CDR3 region is CASSLAHRTVIQGV.

This clone was counted between two and nine times. This chain's CDR3 is CASSISRGGNQPQHF. In DNA form, the CDR3 reads TGTGCCAGTAGTATATCTAGGGGAGGCAATCAGCCCCAGCATTTT. The chain links TRBV19 to TRBJ1-5, with a weak D call TRBD1 (5 bases). The ends were cut back, 2 bases at V and 2 bases at J, with 10 bases in the middle. Germline assignment: CDR1 LNHDA and CDR2 SQIVND (reference sequence). The CDR3 has 15 amino acids. The full variable domain, rest sourced from reference TRBV19 and TRBJ1-5, is DGGITQSPKYLFRKEGQNVTLSCEQNLNHDAMYWYRQDPGQGLRLIYYSQIVNDFQKGDIAEGYSVSREKKESFPLTVTSAQKNPTAFYLCASSISRGGNQPQHFGDGTRLSIL.

The V call is TRBV2, the J call TRBJ1-2, with D perhaps TRBD1 (5 bases). Trimming removed 4 bases at V and 4 bases at J, with 13 bases between. The CDR3 has 14 residues. In germline, CDR1 is SNHLY, CDR2 FYNNEI. The CDR3 region has the DNA TGTGCCAGCAGTGCAGGGACCCAGGGCTATGGCTACACCTTC. This codes for CASSAGTQGYGYTF.

This chain connects TRBV27 to TRBJ1-4, with unresolved D. Deletions cut 3 bases from V and 3 bases from J, with 11 bases between. CDR1 is MNHEY, CDR2 SMNVEV, per germline (reference sequence). The CDR3 has 15 amino acids. The CDR3 loop reads CASSFGRLPNEKLFF. CDR3 bases: TGTGCCAGCAGTTTCGGCCGCCTACCTAATGAAAAACTGTTTTTT.

This sequence joins TRBV27 and TRBJ2-4; TRBD1 matches at 10 bases. The junction had 9 bases not matched to a gene; V was cut back by 6 bases and J by 7 bases. CDR1 MNHEY and CDR2 SMNVEV come from the germline V gene (reference sequence). This CDR3 has 15 residues. The CDR3 loop is CASSLDRGDFNIQYF. In DNA, the CDR3 is TGTGCCAGCAGCCTGGACAGGGGGGATTTTAACATTCAGTACTTC.

The J gene is TRBJ2-2, the V gene TRBV19, with a tentative D call TRBD2 (5 bases). Germline V CDR1 and CDR2: LNHDA, SQIVND (reference sequence). The CDR3 runs to 13 residues. V dropped 6 bases and J dropped 5 bases, with 10 bases sitting between them. The CDR3 DNA sequence: TGTGCCAGTAGCCCCCGGGGTACCGGGGAGCTGTTTTTT. This encodes CASSPRGTGELFF.

The chain uses TRBV14 and TRBJ2-7, with D possibly being TRBD2 (6 bases). The CDR3 loop spans 17 amino acids. Germline V gene sequence: CDR1 SGHDN, CDR2 FVKESK. Trimming pared 0 bases from V and 7 bases from J, leaving 22 bases between. CDR3 in DNA: TGTGCCAGCAGCCAAGATATCCTTCCGGGGGACCCCAGGGAGCAGTACTTC. Its translation is CASSQDILPGDPREQYF.

V usage is TRBV7-9 and J usage is TRBJ2-1; 11 nucleotides align to TRBD2. The CDR3 has 16 amino acids. Germline V gene lookup returns CDR1 SEHNR and CDR2 FQNEAQ (reference sequence). J gave up 8 bases and V 7 bases, and 13 bases lay outside the gene matches. The CDR3 reads CASNPSSGRFGDEQFF. CDR3 nucleotide sequence: TGTGCCAGCAACCCATCTAGCGGGAGGTTTGGTGATGAGCAGTTCTTC.

CDR3 bases: TGTGCCATCCTTCAGGGGGGGAACTATGGCTACACCTTC. Its translation: CAILQGGNYGYTF. The chain carries TRBV28 and TRBJ1-2; 7 bases line up with TRBD1. Germline V gives CDR1 MDHEN, CDR2 SYDVKM. This CDR3 is built from 13 residues. With 10 bases clipped from V and 2 bases from J, the junction kept 7 bases outside the gene matches.

The chain couples TRBV7-8 to TRBJ2-7; D is possibly TRBD1 (7 bases). This CDR3 has 13 amino acids. Germline V gene data show CDR1 as SGHVS and CDR2 as FQNEAQ. Trimming removed 3 bases from V and 6 bases from J, with 12 bases in between. The DNA of the CDR3 is TGTGCCAGCAGCTTCCAGGGGGAGGCCGAGCAGTACTTC. Its protein is CASSFQGEAEQYF. The full variable domain, with the rest looked up from reference TRBV7-8 and TRBJ2-7, is GAGVSQSPRYKVAKRGQDVALRCDPISGHVSLFWYQQALGQGPEFLTYFQNEAQLDKSGLPSDRFFAERPEGSVSTLKIQRTQQEDSAVYLCASSFQGEAEQYFGPGTRLTVT.

V and J are TRBV30 and TRBJ2-3; 15 positions match TRBD2. This CDR3 has 17 amino acids. Germline CDR1 GTSNPN, CDR2 SVGIG (reference sequence). V shed 1 base and J 9 bases; nucleotides not matched to a gene: 11. This CDR3 is CAWSGTPGLAGGGTQYF. The CDR3 bases are TGTGCCTGGAGTGGCACCCCGGGACTAGCGGGAGGTGGGACGCAGTATTTT.